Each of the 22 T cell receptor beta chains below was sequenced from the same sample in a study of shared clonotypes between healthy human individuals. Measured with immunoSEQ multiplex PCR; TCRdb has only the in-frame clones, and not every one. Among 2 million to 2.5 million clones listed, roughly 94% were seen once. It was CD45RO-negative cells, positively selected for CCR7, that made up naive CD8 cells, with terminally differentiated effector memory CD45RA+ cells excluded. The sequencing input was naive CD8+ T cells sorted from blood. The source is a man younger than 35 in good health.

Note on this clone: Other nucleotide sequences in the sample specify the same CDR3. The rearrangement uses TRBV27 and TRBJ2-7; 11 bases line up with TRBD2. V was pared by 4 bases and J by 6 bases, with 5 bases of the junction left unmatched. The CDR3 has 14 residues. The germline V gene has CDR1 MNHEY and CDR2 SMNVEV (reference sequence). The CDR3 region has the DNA TGTGCCAGCAGTTCACTAGCGGGAGTGGGCGAGCAGTACTTC. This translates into CASSSLAGVGEQYF.

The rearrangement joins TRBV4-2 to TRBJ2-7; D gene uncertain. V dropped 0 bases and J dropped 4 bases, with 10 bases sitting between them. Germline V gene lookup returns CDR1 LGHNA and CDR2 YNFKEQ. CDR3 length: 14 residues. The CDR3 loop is CASSQDLATYEQYF. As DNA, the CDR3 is TGTGCCAGCAGCCAAGATTTGGCTACATACGAGCAGTACTTC.

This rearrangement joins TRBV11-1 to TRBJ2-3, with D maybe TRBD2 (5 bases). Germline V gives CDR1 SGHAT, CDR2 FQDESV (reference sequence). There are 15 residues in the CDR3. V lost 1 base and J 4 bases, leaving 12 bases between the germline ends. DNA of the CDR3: TGTGCCAGCAGCTTAGTCCGGGGTGTGGCAGATACGCAGTATTTT. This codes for CASSLVRGVADTQYF.

In DNA, the CDR3 is TGTGCCAGCAGTTTTCAACAGGGGTGGGAGCCCCAGCATTTT. This gives the protein CASSFQQGWEPQHF. This chain joins TRBV27 and TRBJ1-5, with 7 nucleotides matching TRBD1. The CDR3 consists of 14 residues. Germline-derived CDR1 and CDR2 are MNHEY and SMNVEV (reference sequence). The V segment lost 3 bases and the J segment 8 bases; nucleotides outside the gene matches: 7.

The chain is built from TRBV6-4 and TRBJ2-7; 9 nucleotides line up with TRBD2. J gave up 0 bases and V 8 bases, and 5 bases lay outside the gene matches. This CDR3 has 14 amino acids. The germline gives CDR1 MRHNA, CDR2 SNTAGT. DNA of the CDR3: TGTGCCAGCGGGCTTAGCGGGAGCTCCTACGAGCAGTACTTC. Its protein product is CASGLSGSSYEQYF.

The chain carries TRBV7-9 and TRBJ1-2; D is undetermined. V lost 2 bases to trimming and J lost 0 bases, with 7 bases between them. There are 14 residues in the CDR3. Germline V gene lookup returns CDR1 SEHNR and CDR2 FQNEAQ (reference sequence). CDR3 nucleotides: TGTGCCAGCAGCTTATCGGAATCTAACTATGGCTACACCTTC. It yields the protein CASSLSESNYGYTF.

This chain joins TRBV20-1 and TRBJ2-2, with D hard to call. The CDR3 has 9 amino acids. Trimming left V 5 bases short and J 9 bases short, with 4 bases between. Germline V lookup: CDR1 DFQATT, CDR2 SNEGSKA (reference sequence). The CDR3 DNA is TGCAGTGCTCCTCGGGAGCTGTTTTTT. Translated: CSAPRELFF.

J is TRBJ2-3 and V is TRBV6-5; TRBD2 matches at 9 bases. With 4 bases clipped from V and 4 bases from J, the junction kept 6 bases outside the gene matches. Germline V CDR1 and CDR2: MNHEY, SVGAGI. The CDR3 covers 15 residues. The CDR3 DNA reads TGTGCCAGCAGTTCGTCGGTAGCGGGGGCAGATACGCAGTATTTT. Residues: CASSSSVAGADTQYF.

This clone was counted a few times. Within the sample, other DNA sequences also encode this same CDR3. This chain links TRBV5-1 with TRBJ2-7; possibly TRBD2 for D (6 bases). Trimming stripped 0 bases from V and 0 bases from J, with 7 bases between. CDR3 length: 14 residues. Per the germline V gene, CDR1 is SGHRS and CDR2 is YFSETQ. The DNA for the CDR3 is TGCGCCAGCAGCTTGGCCGGGGGCTCCTACGAGCAGTACTTC. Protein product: CASSLAGGSYEQYF.

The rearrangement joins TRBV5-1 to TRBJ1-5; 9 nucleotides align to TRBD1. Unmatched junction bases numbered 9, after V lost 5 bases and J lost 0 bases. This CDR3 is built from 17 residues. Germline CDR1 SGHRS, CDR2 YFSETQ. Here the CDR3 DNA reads TGCGCCAGCAGTACCGGGACAGGGCCCTTTAGCAATCAGCCCCAGCATTTT. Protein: CASSTGTGPFSNQPQHF.

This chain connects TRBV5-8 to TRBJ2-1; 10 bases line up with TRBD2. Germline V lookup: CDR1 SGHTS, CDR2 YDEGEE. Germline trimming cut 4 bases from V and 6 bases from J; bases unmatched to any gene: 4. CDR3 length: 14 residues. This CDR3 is CASSPLAGINEQFF. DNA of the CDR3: TGTGCCAGCAGCCCACTAGCGGGAATCAATGAGCAGTTCTTC.

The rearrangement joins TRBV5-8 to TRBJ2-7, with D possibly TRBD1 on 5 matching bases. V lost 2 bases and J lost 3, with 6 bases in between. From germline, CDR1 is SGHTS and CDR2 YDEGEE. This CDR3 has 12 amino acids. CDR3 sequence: CASSFRVYEQYF. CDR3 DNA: TGTGCCAGCAGCTTCAGGGTCTACGAGCAGTACTTC.

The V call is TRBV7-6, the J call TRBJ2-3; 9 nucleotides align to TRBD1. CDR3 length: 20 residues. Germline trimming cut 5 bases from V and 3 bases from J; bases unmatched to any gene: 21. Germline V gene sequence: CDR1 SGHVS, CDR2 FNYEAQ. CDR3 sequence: CASSSPEQGAIAGWTDTQYF. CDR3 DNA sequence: TGTGCCAGCAGCAGTCCGGAACAGGGGGCGATAGCGGGCTGGACAGATACGCAGTATTTT.

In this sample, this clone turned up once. The chain's CDR3 is CASSERGSNQPQHF. In nucleotides, the CDR3 is TGTGCCAGCAGTGAGAGGGGTAGCAATCAGCCCCAGCATTTT. The rearrangement uses TRBV2 and TRBJ1-5, with D maybe TRBD1 (5 bases). The V and J ends lost 3 bases and 0 bases respectively, with 6 bases between them. Per the germline V gene, CDR1 is SNHLY and CDR2 is FYNNEI. The CDR3 consists of 14 residues. The full variable domain, in which reference TRBV2 and TRBJ1-5 provide the parts outside the CDR3, is EPEVTQTPSHQVTQMGQEVILRCVPISNHLYFYWYRQILGQKVEFLVSFYNNEISEKSEIFDDQFSVERPDGSNFTLKIRSTKLEDSAMYFCASSERGSNQPQHFGDGTRLSIL.

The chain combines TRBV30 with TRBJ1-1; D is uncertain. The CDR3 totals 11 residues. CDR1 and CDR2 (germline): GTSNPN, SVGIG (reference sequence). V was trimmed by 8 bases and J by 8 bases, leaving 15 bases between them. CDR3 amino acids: CATTAGLEAFF. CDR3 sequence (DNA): TGTGCCACGACCGCGGGCCTCGAAGCTTTCTTT.

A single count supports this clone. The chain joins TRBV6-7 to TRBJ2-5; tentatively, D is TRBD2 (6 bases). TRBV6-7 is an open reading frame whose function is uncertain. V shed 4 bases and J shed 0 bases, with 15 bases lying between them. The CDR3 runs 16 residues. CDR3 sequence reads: CASSSGRSSDQETQYF. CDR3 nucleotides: TGTGCCAGCAGTTCGGGCCGGTCTAGCGACCAAGAGACCCAGTACTTC.

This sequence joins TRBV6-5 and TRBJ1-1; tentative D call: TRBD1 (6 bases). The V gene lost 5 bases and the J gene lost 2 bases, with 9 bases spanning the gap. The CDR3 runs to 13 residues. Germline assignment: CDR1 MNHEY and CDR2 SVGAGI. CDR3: CASSEQGNTEAFF. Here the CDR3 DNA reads TGTGCCAGCAGTGAACAGGGAAACACTGAAGCTTTCTTT.

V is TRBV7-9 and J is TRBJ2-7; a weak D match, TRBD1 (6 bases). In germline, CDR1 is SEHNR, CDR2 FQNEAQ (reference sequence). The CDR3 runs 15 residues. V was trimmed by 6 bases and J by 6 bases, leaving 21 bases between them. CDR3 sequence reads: CASRASRGGEFEQYF. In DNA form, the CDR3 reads TGTGCCAGCAGGGCGTCTCGAGGGGGTGAATTCGAGCAGTACTTC.

The CDR3 here is CASSYSPGALVYGYTF. The CDR3 DNA is TGTGCCAGCAGTTACTCACCGGGGGCCCTGGTCTATGGCTACACCTTC. This chain connects TRBV6-5 to TRBJ1-2; maybe TRBD1 (6 bases). Trimming left V 0 bases short and J 4 bases short, with 15 bases between. CDR1 is MNHEY and CDR2 is SVGAGI in the germline V gene. The CDR3 consists of 16 residues.

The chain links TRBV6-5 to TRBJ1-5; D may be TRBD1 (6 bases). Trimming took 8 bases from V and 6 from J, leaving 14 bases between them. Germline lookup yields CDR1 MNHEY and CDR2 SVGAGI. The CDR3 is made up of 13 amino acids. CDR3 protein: CASHDGGGQPQHF. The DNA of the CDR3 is TGTGCCAGCCACGATGGAGGGGGTCAGCCCCAGCATTTT.

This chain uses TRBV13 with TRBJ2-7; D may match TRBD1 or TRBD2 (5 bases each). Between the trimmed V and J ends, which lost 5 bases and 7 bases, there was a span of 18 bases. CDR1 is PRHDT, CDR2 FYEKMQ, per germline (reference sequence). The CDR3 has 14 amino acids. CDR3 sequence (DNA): TGTGCCAGCAGCCCTACCCCGAGATGGGGGGAGCAGTACTTC. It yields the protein CASSPTPRWGEQYF. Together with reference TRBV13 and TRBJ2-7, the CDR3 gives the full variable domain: AAGVIQSPRHLIKEKRETATLKCYPIPRHDTVYWYQQGPGQDPQFLISFYEKMQSDKGSIPDRFSAQQFSDYHSELNMSSLELGDSALYFCASSPTPRWGEQYFGPGTRLTVT.

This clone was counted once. CDR3 region: CASRPVPGNTIYF. The CDR3 bases are TGTGCCAGCCGTCCGGTTCCCGGAAACACCATATATTTT. V is TRBV28 and J is TRBJ1-3, with no clear D. Trimming removed 8 bases from V and 4 bases from J, with 12 bases in between. Germline values: CDR1 MDHEN, CDR2 SYDVKM. The CDR3 contains 13 residues.